These 30 T cell receptor beta chains were sequenced from one sample in a study of cytomegalovirus exposure and HLA in healthy donors. With 60 Vbeta and 13 Jbeta primers, the PCR was carried out. Using immunoSEQ multiplex PCR, the repertoire was profiled, and TCRdb retains in-frame clones only, with some absent. The table shows over 150,000 clones, with under 80% occurring only once. Material for sequencing was PBMCs. The receptors were sampled from a man in his forties in good health and CMV-seronegative.

The chain links TRBV27 to TRBJ1-1; 7 bases fit TRBD1. CDR1 and CDR2 (germline): MNHEY, SMNVEV (reference sequence). With V trimmed by 2 bases and J by 1 base, 13 bases remained unmatched. The CDR3 totals 18 residues. CDR3 nucleotide sequence: TGTGCCAGCAGTTTAGACTTTGACAGGGATGAAAGGAACACTGAAGCTTTCTTT. This gives the protein CASSLDFDRDERNTEAFF.

The rearrangement uses TRBV19 and TRBJ1-1; D unresolved. Trimming removed 3 bases from V and 4 bases from J, with 9 bases in between. The CDR3 is 13 residues long. Germline V gene lookup returns CDR1 LNHDA and CDR2 SQIVND (reference sequence). CDR3: CASSISVPTEAFF. The DNA for the CDR3 is TGTGCCAGTAGTATTTCGGTGCCCACTGAAGCTTTCTTT.

The gene calls are TRBV2 and TRBJ2-7; 9 nucleotides agree with TRBD1. The CDR3 loop spans 15 amino acids. V shed 1 base, J shed 4 bases, and the junction held 5 bases outside the gene matches. CDR1 and CDR2 (germline): SNHLY, FYNNEI. The CDR3 DNA is TGTGCCAGCAGTGAAGGACAGGGGGTTAGTTACGAGCAGTACTTC. It is translated as CASSEGQGVSYEQYF.

This clone appeared a single time. J is TRBJ2-4 and V is TRBV19; the D is unclear. Germline CDR1 LNHDA, CDR2 SQIVND (reference sequence). V lost 2 bases and J lost 1, with 6 bases in between. The CDR3 has 14 amino acids. The DNA of the CDR3 is TGTGCCAGTAGTATAAGAGAGGCCAAAAACATTCAGTACTTC. Its protein product is CASSIREAKNIQYF.

The genes are TRBV7-3 and TRBJ2-5, with TRBD1 as a possible D gene (7 bases). V dropped 2 bases and J dropped 3 bases, with 16 bases sitting between them. The V gene's germline CDR1 is SGHTA and CDR2 FQGTGA. The CDR3 totals 16 residues. CDR3 DNA sequence: TGTGCCAGCAGCTTATGGGGGGACGGGACAGAAGAGACCCAGTACTTC. Translating gives CASSLWGDGTEETQYF.

The chain combines TRBV18 with TRBJ2-2; weak D call: TRBD1 (6 bases). Trimming left V 4 bases short and J 1 base short, with 13 bases between. This CDR3 spans 16 amino acids. Germline assignment: CDR1 KGHSH and CDR2 LQKENI. CDR3 DNA: TGTGCCAGCTCACGGGACGGACAGTTGAACACCGGGGAGCTGTTTTTT. This gives the protein CASSRDGQLNTGELFF.

This sequence joins TRBV5-1 and TRBJ2-3, with 14 bases identical to TRBD2. CDR3 length: 17 residues. The junction had 5 bases not matched to a gene; V was cut back by 2 bases and J by 3 bases. The germline gives CDR1 SGHRS, CDR2 YFSETQ. CDR3 residues: CASSFGLAGGGTDTQYF. CDR3 in DNA: TGCGCCAGCAGCTTCGGACTAGCGGGGGGCGGGACAGATACGCAGTATTTT.

The J gene is TRBJ2-5, the V gene TRBV5-6; 12 bases align to TRBD2. The DNA end is a closer match to TRBJ2-7, so the J assignment may be wrong. Germline CDR1 reads SGHDT; CDR2 reads YYEEEE. This CDR3 spans 15 amino acids. The CDR3 nucleotides are TGTGCCAGCAGCAGGGGGGGACTAGCGGGCTACGAGCAGTACTTC. This encodes CASSRGGLAGYEQYF.

This chain links TRBV6-6 with TRBJ1-2, with D possibly matching TRBD1 (6 bases). Trimming removed 4 bases at V and 3 bases at J, with 9 bases between. The CDR3 length is 13 residues. Germline V gives CDR1 MNHNY, CDR2 SVGAGI (reference sequence). The CDR3 is CASSWPGDYGYTF. CDR3 DNA: TGTGCCAGCAGTTGGCCAGGGGACTATGGCTACACCTTC.

In its sample, this clone was seen once. V usage is TRBV10-3 and J usage is TRBJ1-1; D ambiguous. The V and J ends lost 11 bases and 0 bases respectively, with 16 bases between them. CDR3 size: 14 residues. CDR1 and CDR2 from the germline V gene are ENHRY and SYGVKD. The CDR3 protein is CASRVGEMNTEAFF. The CDR3 DNA sequence: TGTGCCTCCCGGGTCGGCGAGATGAACACTGAAGCTTTCTTT.

CDR3 nucleotides: TGCGCCAGCAATCTCCGGGACAGGGGAACACACACCTTC. Its protein is CASNLRDRGTHTF. The rearrangement joins TRBV10-1 to TRBJ1-2, with 10 bases aligning to TRBD1. Trimming removed 7 bases from V and 12 bases from J; junction bases left unmatched: 11. The germline V gene encodes CDR1 WNHNN and CDR2 SYGVQD (reference sequence). The CDR3 has 13 residues.

This clone was seen only a few times. This chain connects TRBV6-5 to TRBJ1-1; no clear D. The length of the CDR3 is 13 residues. Trimming shortened V by 6 bases and J by 7 bases, and 15 bases separated the two germline ends. Germline loops: CDR1 MNHEY, CDR2 SVGAGI. CDR3 nucleotides: TGTGCCAGCAGCCAATACGCCGGGAATGAAGCTTTCTTT. Its protein product is CASSQYAGNEAFF.

This sequence joins TRBV27 and TRBJ2-5, with 14 bases identical to TRBD2. Trimming took 8 bases from V and 4 from J; bases not matched to a gene: 3. This CDR3 is built from 14 residues. Per the germline V gene, CDR1 is MNHEY and CDR2 is SMNVEV (reference sequence). CDR3 in DNA: TGTGCCAGCGGACTAGCGGGGGGTTTAGAGACCCAGTACTTC. This codes for CASGLAGGLETQYF.

The gene calls are TRBV18 and TRBJ1-4; D not certain. V was cut by 3 bases and J by 5 bases, with 4 bases left in between. CDR3 size: 12 residues. Germline CDR1 reads KGHSH; CDR2 reads LQKENI. The CDR3 protein is CASSPRNEKLFF. For the CDR3, the DNA is TGTGCCAGCTCACCCAGGAATGAAAAACTGTTTTTT.

This chain uses TRBV20-1 with TRBJ2-7; D remains ambiguous. Trimming took 1 base from V and 5 from J, leaving 6 bases between them. Per germline, CDR1 DFQATT and CDR2 SNEGSKA (reference sequence). CDR3 length: 11 residues. CDR3 sequence: CSARAANEQYF. As DNA, the CDR3 is TGCAGTGCTAGAGCCGCGAACGAGCAGTACTTC.

The CDR3 loop is CASSESAGAIQPQHF. The CDR3, as DNA: TGTGCCAGCAGTGAATCGGCAGGGGCCATTCAGCCCCAGCATTTT. This chain links TRBV6-1 with TRBJ1-5; weak D call: TRBD1 (6 bases). The CDR3 is 15 residues long. Looked up from germline, CDR1 is MNHNS and CDR2 is SASEGT. V was trimmed by 2 bases and J by 6 bases, leaving 14 bases between them.

The chain joins TRBV11-1 to TRBJ2-1, with 7 bases that match TRBD1. Germline V gives CDR1 SGHAT, CDR2 FQDESV (reference sequence). The CDR3 runs 17 residues. The junction had 13 bases not matched to a gene; V was cut back by 4 bases and J by 4 bases. The CDR3 is CASSSRQGRGNYNEQFF. DNA for the CDR3: TGTGCCAGCAGCTCACGACAGGGCAGGGGCAATTACAATGAGCAGTTCTTC.

The chain has TRBV15 and TRBJ2-3; 9 bases align to TRBD1. From germline, CDR1 is LNHNV and CDR2 YYDKDF (reference sequence). V lost 3 bases to trimming and J lost 0 bases; unmatched junction nucleotides: 4. The CDR3 is 16 residues long. In DNA form, the CDR3 reads TGTGCCACCAGCAGTTGGGACAGGGCTAGCACAGATACGCAGTATTTT. Translating it yields CATSSWDRASTDTQYF.

This rearrangement joins TRBV13 to TRBJ2-5; D is uncertain. CDR3 length: 13 residues. Per the germline V gene, CDR1 is PRHDT and CDR2 is FYEKMQ (reference sequence). The V end lost 5 bases, the J end lost 5 bases, and 12 bases lay between the germline ends. The CDR3 DNA sequence: TGTGCCAGCAGCCGCCGTGTAGAGGAGACCCAGTACTTC. Protein sequence: CASSRRVEETQYF.

The rearrangement joins TRBV7-2 to TRBJ2-7; maybe TRBD1 (7 bases). Between the trimmed V and J ends, which lost 2 bases and 3 bases, there was a span of 14 bases. CDR1 and CDR2 from the germline V gene are SGHTA and FQGNSA. The CDR3 contains 15 residues. The CDR3 loop reads CASSLYAGGGYEQYF. In DNA form, the CDR3 reads TGTGCCAGCAGCTTATATGCAGGGGGAGGCTACGAGCAGTACTTC.

This chain links TRBV19 with TRBJ1-5, with D perhaps TRBD1 (5 bases). CDR1 is LNHDA and CDR2 is SQIVND in the germline V gene (reference sequence). V lost 4 bases and J lost 7, with 23 bases in between. There are 17 residues in the CDR3. CDR3 residues: CASSTSGRPSRPQPQHF. In nucleotides, the CDR3 is TGTGCCAGTAGTACGTCAGGGCGCCCCTCACGTCCCCAGCCCCAGCATTTT.

The count of this clone is one. The chain employs TRBV15 and TRBJ1-6; possible D gene TRBD1, 5 bases. V dropped 5 bases and J dropped 10 bases, with 15 bases sitting between them. Germline values: CDR1 LNHNV, CDR2 YYDKDF (reference sequence). This CDR3 region has 14 residues. DNA of the CDR3: TGTGCCACCAGCCTTACAGGCACCGGATCACCCCTCCACTTT. It is translated as CATSLTGTGSPLHF.

The genes are TRBV7-6 and TRBJ2-1, with 10 bases aligning to TRBD2. Germline assignment: CDR1 SGHVS and CDR2 FNYEAQ. The CDR3 runs 16 residues. After removal of 4 bases from V and 4 bases from J, the junction contained 7 bases not matched to a gene. CDR3 DNA sequence: TGTGCCAGCAGCTCGGCTAGCGGGGGTTTTTACAATGAGCAGTTCTTC. Translating gives CASSSASGGFYNEQFF.

The chain is built from TRBV4-3 and TRBJ2-7, with 9 bases identical to TRBD1. In germline, CDR1 is LGHNA, CDR2 YSLEER. The CDR3 runs to 15 residues. V was clipped by 5 bases and J by 2 bases; unmatched bases: 7. CDR3 sequence: CASSYRQGDPYEQYF. CDR3 in DNA: TGCGCCAGCAGCTACAGACAGGGGGACCCCTACGAGCAGTACTTC.

The chain has TRBV18 and TRBJ2-7; TRBD1 matches at 7 bases. The trim removed 6 bases at V and 5 bases at J, leaving 7 bases unmatched. Germline V gene data show CDR1 as KGHSH and CDR2 as LQKENI. The CDR3 extends over 13 amino acids. CDR3 in DNA: TGTGCCAGCTCCCGACAGGGTGAAGACGAGCAGTACTTC. The encoded protein is CASSRQGEDEQYF.

V gene TRBV9 combines with J gene TRBJ2-1; D is possibly TRBD2 (5 bases). Per germline, CDR1 SGDLS and CDR2 YYNGEE. V lost 0 bases and J 3 bases, leaving 16 bases between the germline ends. This CDR3 is 17 amino acids long. CDR3 sequence: CASSVDPAEGFYNEQFF. The CDR3, as DNA: TGTGCCAGCAGCGTAGATCCAGCCGAGGGTTTCTACAATGAGCAGTTCTTC.

This clone was counted a few times. Other DNA sequences in this specimen translate into the identical CDR3. The J gene is TRBJ2-7, the V gene TRBV9, with 9 bases that match TRBD2. Germline V gene sequence: CDR1 SGDLS, CDR2 YYNGEE. Trimming cost V 3 bases and J 4 bases; bases outside gene matches: 5. The CDR3 sequence is 14 residues long. The CDR3 spells CASSGGGVGYEQYF. The DNA of the CDR3 is TGTGCCAGCAGCGGCGGGGGGGTCGGGTACGAGCAGTACTTC.

This clone was observed a few times. The chain employs TRBV2 and TRBJ1-1; weak D call: TRBD1 (6 bases). The CDR3 contains 11 residues. Trimming took off 8 bases at V and 8 bases at J, with 12 bases between the two ends. Germline V lookup: CDR1 SNHLY, CDR2 FYNNEI. CDR3 nucleotide sequence: TGTGCCAGCGAAAAAGACAGGGAAGCTTTCTTT. Protein sequence: CASEKDREAFF. Variable domain in full (rest from reference TRBV2 and TRBJ1-1): EPEVTQTPSHQVTQMGQEVILRCVPISNHLYFYWYRQILGQKVEFLVSFYNNEISEKSEIFDDQFSVERPDGSNFTLKIRSTKLEDSAMYFCASEKDREAFFGQGTRLTVV.

This sequence joins TRBV7-9 and TRBJ2-5, with 12 bases aligning to TRBD2. V dropped 1 base and J dropped 2; count of bases not matched to a gene: 5. There are 17 residues in the CDR3. Germline V gene data show CDR1 as SEHNR and CDR2 as FQNEAQ (reference sequence). CDR3: CASSLGPSGGAQETQYF. In DNA form, the CDR3 reads TGTGCCAGCAGCTTAGGGCCTAGCGGGGGGGCTCAAGAGACCCAGTACTTC.

This clone was detected a few times. The chain joins TRBV7-2 to TRBJ2-2; weak D call: TRBD1 (5 bases). This CDR3 is built from 16 residues. Trimming pared 1 base from V and 3 bases from J, leaving 12 bases between. CDR1 SGHTA and CDR2 FQGNSA come from the germline V gene. CDR3 protein: CASSLDLGHYTGELFF. As DNA, the CDR3 is TGTGCCAGCAGCTTAGATTTAGGACACTACACCGGGGAGCTGTTTTTT.